This entry lists 2 T cell receptor beta chains sequenced from one sample in a study of T cells expressing NK-cell markers. TCRdb re-called the 5' RACE reads and shows each CDR3 protein once, DNA omitted. The listing contains over 250,000 distinct CDR3 sequences. The sample comprised blood T cells: a sorted CD56 or NKG2C T cell subset, CD4+ or CD8+ T cells, or bulk PBMC T cells (not recorded which). The origin of the receptors is a woman between 18 and 70 years old in good health.

The chain is built from TRBV14 and TRBJ2-1; TCRdb's D call, TRBD2, is unchecked because there is no DNA. The germline V gene encodes CDR1 SGHDN and CDR2 FVKESK. This CDR3 is 16 amino acids long. Here the CDR3 reads CASSQTGTSGRFEQFF. Combining the CDR3 with reference TRBV14 and TRBJ2-1 gives the whole variable domain EAGVTQFPSHSVIEKGQTVTLRCDPISGHDNLYWYRRVMGKEIKFLLHFVKESKQDESGMPNNRFLAERTGGTYSTLKVQPAELEDSGVYFCASSQTGTSGRFEQFFGPGTRLTVL.

J is TRBJ2-3 and V is TRBV9; TCRdb outputs TRBD1, but without DNA this stays unchecked. CDR3 length: 14 residues. Germline-derived CDR1 and CDR2 are SGDLS and YYNGEE. The CDR3: CASSVGDITDTQYF.